A selection of T cell receptor beta chains follows, all from one sample in a study of shared clonotypes between healthy human individuals. TCRdb's table, derived via immunoSEQ multiplex PCR, lists solely in-frame clones and lacks some. Here the sample spans fewer than 550,000 clones, about 79% being singletons. Material: PBMCs. These receptors all stem from a woman between 40 and 50 years old in good health. Some clones in this sample may be carry-over from other donors' samples. Both conserved end residues are part of each CDR3. A D gene is named only where the DNA matches it firmly. Clone sizes are given selectively: once, few, many, or a class where the clone is expanded.

v_call	j_call	clone_size	d_call	cdr3_nt	cdr3_aa
TRBV29-1	TRBJ2-1	.	TRBD2	TGCAGCGTTGAAGGGGGACTAGCGGGCCACAATGAGCAGTTCTTC	CSVEGGLAGHNEQFF
TRBV7-9	TRBJ1-5	.	.	TGTGCCAGCAGCTATAGCGGGGGAAGCAATCAGCCCCAGCATTTT	CASSYSGGSNQPQHF
TRBV30	TRBJ1-1	.	.	TGTGCCTGGAGTGTAGGGGGGGTGAACACTGAAGCTTTCTTT	CAWSVGGVNTEAFF
TRBV5-4	TRBJ2-3	.	TRBD2	TGTGCCAGCAGCTTGGCCGGAGGGACTAGCGGGAGATTAGATACGCAGTATTTT	CASSLAGGTSGRLDTQYF
TRBV4-3	TRBJ2-2	.	.	TGCGCCAGCAGCCAAGATATCAGGGCTAGCCACGGGGAGCTGTTTTTT	CASSQDIRASHGELFF
TRBV14	TRBJ1-3	.	.	TGTGCCAGCAGCCAAGTGGCGGGGTTGGGAAACACCATATATTTT	CASSQVAGLGNTIYF
TRBV13	TRBJ2-3	.	TRBD2	TGTGCCAGCAGCTTAGCTTACCTTTGGACTAGGGAGTTCACAGATACGCAGTATTTT	CASSLAYLWTREFTDTQYF
TRBV28	TRBJ1-1	.	.	TGTGCCAGCAGTTTTAGTTGGCCCAGGCCTCACAAAGGATCACTAGAAACGGGGGCTTTCTTT	CASSFSWPRPHKGSLETGAFF
TRBV5-1	TRBJ2-2	.	TRBD2	TGCGCCAGCAGCGCGACTAGCGGGAGGGCCGGGTTGGCCGGGGAGCTGTTTTTT	CASSATSGRAGLAGELFF
TRBV30	TRBJ1-4	.	.	TGTGCCTGGAGTGTAACGGCAGGGGTATACGAAAAACTGTTTTTT	CAWSVTAGVYEKLFF
TRBV28	TRBJ1-1	.	.	TGTGCCAGCAGTTTACCCACAGTGAACACTGAAGCTTTCTTT	CASSLPTVNTEAFF
TRBV15	TRBJ2-7	many	.	TGTGCCACCAGCAGAGCGCGAGACATCCCCTACGAGCAGTACTTC	CATSRARDIPYEQYF
TRBV2	TRBJ2-2	.	.	TGTGCCAGCGGACTCGGAGGCACCGGGGAGCTGTTTTTT	CASGLGGTGELFF
TRBV7-9	TRBJ2-3	.	TRBD2	TGTGCCAGCAGCGTAAAACTAGCGCTGGACACAGATACGCAGTATTTT	CASSVKLALDTDTQYF
TRBV7-2	TRBJ2-7	.	.	TGTGCCAGCAGCTTAGATCAGGACCCCATCTACGAGCAGTACTTC	CASSLDQDPIYEQYF
TRBV19	TRBJ2-3	.	TRBD2	TGTGCCAGTAGTTCGTCGGCGGGAGTCACAGATACGCAGTATTTT	CASSSSAGVTDTQYF
TRBV30	TRBJ2-7	.	TRBD2	TGTGCCTGGAGTCTACATGTGACTAGCGGTTCCTACGAGCAGTACTTC	CAWSLHVTSGSYEQYF
TRBV19	TRBJ2-2	.	TRBD2	TGTGCCAGTAGTAGGGTTAGCGGGAATGGCGGGGAGCTGTTTTTT	CASSRVSGNGGELFF
TRBV11-2	TRBJ2-7	.	TRBD2	TGTGCCAGCAGCCGACTAGCGGGGCTCCTCGACGAGCAGTACTTC	CASSRLAGLLDEQYF
TRBV7-6	TRBJ1-3	.	.	TGTGCCAGCAGCTTAGGGGTCTCTGGAAACACCATATATTTT	CASSLGVSGNTIYF
TRBV30	TRBJ1-4	.	.	TGTGCAAGGGGACACGATAATGAAAAACTGTTTTTT	CARGHDNEKLFF
TRBV28	TRBJ2-5	.	TRBD1	TGTGCCAGCAGTTTCACGACAGGGGGGGTGACCCAGTACTTC	CASSFTTGGVTQYF